This passage covers 18 T cell receptor beta chains from one sample sequenced in a study of CXCR4 blockade with PD-1 therapy in pancreatic cancer. Method: immunoSEQ multiplex PCR; TCRdb's copy keeps in-frame clones and lacks some. The sample gives approximately 3,000 clones, 40% to 60% of which show up once; 18% is in the top ten. The specimen sequenced was tumor tissue. These receptors came from a human donor with pancreatic ductal adenocarcinoma.

This chain uses TRBV9 with TRBJ2-7, with 10 positions matching TRBD2. The CDR3 spans 17 residues. Germline loops: CDR1 SGDLS, CDR2 YYNGEE. Trimming took 0 bases from V and 5 from J; bases not matched to a gene: 11. The chain's CDR3 is CASSVDAGRLAGDEQYF. CDR3 DNA sequence: TGTGCCAGCAGCGTAGATGCGGGTAGGCTAGCGGGAGACGAGCAGTACTTC.

V usage is TRBV19 and J usage is TRBJ2-7; TRBD1 agrees at 11 bases. In germline, CDR1 is LNHDA, CDR2 SQIVND (reference sequence). The V and J ends lost 4 bases and 3 bases, in that order; junction bases with no gene match: 5. The CDR3 has 15 amino acids. The CDR3 here is CASSRGQGDFYEQYF. CDR3 bases: TGTGCCAGTAGTAGGGGACAGGGGGACTTCTACGAGCAGTACTTC. The whole variable domain, filled in from reference TRBV19 and TRBJ2-7, reads DGGITQSPKYLFRKEGQNVTLSCEQNLNHDAMYWYRQDPGQGLRLIYYSQIVNDFQKGDIAEGYSVSREKKESFPLTVTSAQKNPTAFYLCASSRGQGDFYEQYFGPGTRLTVT.

This clone has a handful of counts. CDR3 residues: CASSLETSGLQEKLFF. The CDR3 bases are TGTGCCAGCAGTTTAGAGACTAGCGGGCTTCAGGAGAAGCTGTTTTTT. The chain combines TRBV2 with TRBJ2-2, with TRBD2 matching 10 bases. CDR1 and CDR2 from the germline V gene are SNHLY and FYNNEI. This CDR3 is built from 16 residues. V lost 5 bases to trimming and J lost 12 bases; unmatched junction nucleotides: 15.

This clone is medium-sized. This sequence joins TRBV9 and TRBJ2-2, with D perhaps TRBD1 (6 bases). Germline lookup yields CDR1 SGDLS and CDR2 YYNGEE. V was cut by 6 bases and J by 4 bases, with 10 bases left in between. The CDR3 extends over 13 amino acids. Here the CDR3 DNA reads TGTGCCAGCATAGTGGACAGCACCGGGGAGCTGTTTTTT. It codes for CASIVDSTGELFF.

DNA for the CDR3: TGTGCCTGGAGTGGGTGGGAGGTGGCAGATACGCAGTATTTT. Residues: CAWSGWEVADTQYF. This sequence joins TRBV30 and TRBJ2-3, with D possibly being TRBD2 (6 bases). Germline CDR1 GTSNPN, CDR2 SVGIG (reference sequence). CDR3 length equals 14 residues. Trimming removed 1 base at V and 4 bases at J, with 12 bases between.

In this sample, this clone turned up a few times. The rearrangement uses TRBV6-7 and TRBJ2-2; D ambiguous. TRBV6-7 falls under the ORF class, with uncertain function. The ends were cut back, 5 bases at V and 4 bases at J, with 14 bases in the middle. The CDR3 runs to 15 residues. The CDR3 DNA sequence: TGTGCCAGCAGTCAAGAGATCGTCCTCACCGGGGAGCTGTTTTTT. Its translation: CASSQEIVLTGELFF.

This chain connects TRBV18 to TRBJ2-5; possibly TRBD1 or TRBD2 for D (6 bases each). Germline-derived CDR1 and CDR2 are KGHSH and LQKENI. This CDR3 contains 13 residues. V lost 8 bases and J 4 bases, leaving 14 bases between the germline ends. The CDR3 region is CASLIRGRETQYF. The DNA of the CDR3 is TGTGCCAGCCTGATCCGGGGGCGAGAGACCCAGTACTTC.

V is TRBV10-2 and J is TRBJ2-1; 7 bases map to TRBD2. With 6 bases clipped from V and 4 bases from J, the junction kept 6 bases outside the gene matches. CDR1 and CDR2 from the germline V gene are WSHSY and SAAADI. This CDR3 contains 14 residues. The CDR3 coding sequence is TGCGCCAGCAGGGAAGCGGGACCATACAATGAGCAGTTCTTC. Protein sequence: CASREAGPYNEQFF.

The rearrangement uses TRBV11-3 and TRBJ2-7; TRBD2 might be the D (6 bases). Germline CDR1 reads SGHNT; CDR2 reads YENEEA. The CDR3 runs to 14 residues. The V gene lost 3 bases and the J gene lost 3 bases, with 12 bases spanning the gap. The CDR3 is CASSFRLGGYEQYF. The CDR3 coding sequence is TGTGCCAGCAGCTTTAGGTTGGGGGGCTACGAGCAGTACTTC.

The V gene is TRBV19, the J gene TRBJ1-5; D possibly corresponds to TRBD1 (5 bases). Germline V gene data show CDR1 as LNHDA and CDR2 as SQIVND (reference sequence). V was cut by 3 bases and J by 7 bases, with 13 bases left in between. The CDR3 spans 14 residues. CDR3 in amino acids: CASSIVGLGQPQHF. CDR3 DNA: TGTGCCAGTAGTATTGTGGGGCTCGGACAGCCCCAGCATTTT.

In this sample, this clone is medium-sized. The CDR3 is CASSHSSGGAGANVLTF. The CDR3, as DNA: TGCGCCAGCAGCCATTCTTCTGGGGGTGCTGGGGCCAACGTCCTGACTTTC. The J gene is TRBJ2-6, the V gene TRBV1. TRBV1 is classified as a pseudogene. The CDR3 runs 17 residues.

This clone is large by share. This chain links TRBV6-1 with TRBJ1-1; no firm D call. The CDR3 consists of 16 residues. Germline V gene lookup returns CDR1 MNHNS and CDR2 SASEGT. The V gene lost 1 base and the J gene lost 0 bases, with 12 bases spanning the gap. The CDR3 here is CASSEGRTAVNTEAFF. CDR3 DNA sequence: TGTGCCAGCAGTGAAGGACGGACCGCTGTGAACACTGAAGCTTTCTTT.

This clone rates as medium-sized. This chain joins TRBV11-3 and TRBJ1-2; tentatively, D is TRBD1 (6 bases). Germline assignment: CDR1 SGHNT and CDR2 YENEEA. The CDR3 is 15 amino acids. V lost 3 bases and J lost 4, with 15 bases in between. The CDR3 reads CASSLSYGDTYGYTF. Here the CDR3 DNA reads TGTGCCAGCAGCTTGTCATACGGGGACACCTATGGCTACACCTTC. The full variable domain, its missing parts supplied by reference TRBV11-3 and TRBJ1-2, is EAGVVQSPRYKIIEKKQPVAFWCNPISGHNTLYWYLQNLGQGPELLIRYENEEAVDDSQLPKDRFSAERLKGVDSTLKIQPAELGDSAVYLCASSLSYGDTYGYTFGSGTRLTVV.

The rearrangement links TRBV28 to TRBJ2-7; TRBD2 aligns across 8 bases. This CDR3 region has 14 residues. J was trimmed by 3 bases and V by 6 bases; bases with no gene match: 7. In germline, CDR1 is MDHEN, CDR2 SYDVKM. The CDR3 DNA follows: TGTGCCAGCAGCTACCGACTAGCGAGCTACGAGCAGTACTTC. Translation gives CASSYRLASYEQYF.

This clone appeared once. The CDR3 bases are TGTGCCAGCAGTGAAGCGAGCGGGAGCCCATCCTACGAGCAGTACTTC. It codes for CASSEASGSPSYEQYF. The J gene is TRBJ2-7, the V gene TRBV6-7; 8 nucleotides line up with TRBD2. TRBV6-7 is treated as an ORF (open reading frame) with a function not yet certain. J lost 1 base, V lost 5 bases, and 10 bases had no gene match. This CDR3 comprises 16 residues.

V and J are TRBV15 and TRBJ1-5; TRBD1 matches 7 bases. Trimming took 2 bases from V and 0 from J; bases not matched to a gene: 7. Germline assignment: CDR1 LNHNV and CDR2 YYDKDF (reference sequence). CDR3 size: 17 residues. The CDR3: CATSRRQGENSNQPQHF. The CDR3 region has the DNA TGTGCCACCAGCAGAAGACAGGGCGAGAATAGCAATCAGCCCCAGCATTTT.

V gene TRBV19 combines with J gene TRBJ2-4, with 15 bases aligning to TRBD2. Germline values: CDR1 LNHDA, CDR2 SQIVND (reference sequence). The CDR3 consists of 15 residues. Trimming at V came to 7 bases and at J to 3 bases, leaving 1 base not matched to a gene. In DNA, the CDR3 is TGTGCCAGTAAGGGACTAGCGGGAGGCAAAAACATTCAGTACTTC. Encoded protein: CASKGLAGGKNIQYF. The complete variable domain, with remaining parts taken from reference TRBV19 and TRBJ2-4, reads DGGITQSPKYLFRKEGQNVTLSCEQNLNHDAMYWYRQDPGQGLRLIYYSQIVNDFQKGDIAEGYSVSREKKESFPLTVTSAQKNPTAFYLCASKGLAGGKNIQYFGAGTRLSVL.

The chain employs TRBV29-1 and TRBJ1-2; 9 bases match TRBD1. The germline gives CDR1 SQVTM, CDR2 ANQGSEA. With V trimmed by 4 bases and J by 4 bases, 7 bases remained unmatched. The CDR3 contains 14 residues. The CDR3 spells CSVVGGQGSYGYTF. In DNA form, the CDR3 reads TGCAGCGTTGTCGGGGGACAGGGAAGCTATGGCTACACCTTC.